This TCR beta chain was found in a study of blood T cell repertoires in COVID-19. For the study at large: Samples came from the United States, Italy and Spain, spanning acute and convalescent COVID-19. PBMCs, B-cell-depleted T cells, or T cells provided the cDNA or gDNA that made up the material.

Source study methods: Amplification of reference gene primers provided the estimated nucleated cell counts. Sequenced by immunoSEQ multiplex PCR; TCRdb stores in-frame clones only, minus some. V and J calls and clone size follow that table, whereas D and trimming were derived from the DNA. The data hold 35,000 to 45,000 clones, with approximately 85% observed a single time. V was pared by 4 bases and J by 3 bases, with 8 bases between. The germline CDR1 and CDR2 sequences are SGHKS and YYEKEE (reference sequence). The CDR3 runs to 13 residues. This receptor was obtained from a human donor in a cohort sampled during active COVID-19. Sequenced sample: peripheral blood. The rearrangement uses TRBV5-5 and TRBJ2-4, with D possibly matching TRBD1 (6 bases). The DNA for the CDR3 is TGTGCCAGCAGCCAGGGGCTCAAAAACATTCAGTACTTC. Its translation: CASSQGLKNIQYF.